This T cell receptor beta chain was recorded in a study of blood T cell repertoires in COVID-19. Overall study: Whether acute or convalescent, the COVID-19 samples came from the United States, Italy and Spain. T cells, B-cell-depleted T cells, or PBMCs provided the cDNA or gDNA that served as material.

Germline V gene lookup returns CDR1 KGHSH and CDR2 LQKENI. This CDR3 has 14 amino acids. V lost 6 bases, J lost 0 bases, and 11 bases lay in between. Original processing methods: Reference gene primers were amplified, and this amplification served to estimate nucleated cell counts. TCRdb keeps only in-frame clones here, not all; method: immunoSEQ multiplex PCR. D and trimming were read from the DNA, whereas the V and J calls and clone size are those reported in that table. Here the sample spans roughly 140,000 clones, 84% being singletons. This sequence joins TRBV18 and TRBJ1-2, with unresolved D. Source material: peripheral blood. This sequence was found in a human donor in a cohort sampled during active COVID-19. The CDR3 DNA is TGTGCCAGCTCCTCGAGACTAACTAACTATGGCTACACCTTC. Protein product: CASSSRLTNYGYTF.